This T cell receptor beta chain was sequenced in a study of a mutant IDH1 vaccine in newly diagnosed glioma (dated by TCRdb to about 2021). In the study overall: Across visits V03 through V10, patients got a total of eight vaccinations, given in weeks 1, 3, 5, 7, 11, 15, 19 and 23. Vaccination was initiated 4-6 weeks after radiotherapy alone, or concurrently with temozolomide cycles in the chemotherapy-containing groups. Of the 30 to 35 patients who were treated, 62.5% were male and roughly 38% were female, and the mean age was roughly 40 years. Prior to enrollment, standard therapy consisting of radiotherapy alone, temozolomide alone, or radiochemotherapy with temozolomide had been administered to patients, with the combination being received by most patients. Peripheral blood was drawn at six visits: V03 (baseline), V05, V07, V10, V12 and V13. Longitudinal TCRB deep sequencing was done for some 26 treated patients, wherever samples were available for exploratory analyses.

The library was prepared using the immunoSEQ multiplex PCR assay. Rearranged TCR beta chain sequences were amplified using the hsTCRB Kit according to the manufacturer's protocol. An Illumina MiSeq was used to sequence the TCRB libraries. As for the original processing: Demultiplexing, trimming and gene mapping were performed with the kit vendor's proprietary platform. TCRdb provides this immuneACCESS table in a form limited to in-frame rearrangements. Some clones are lacking; in checked studies, under half of them reflect an unresolved V gene, and why the rest are absent is not known. For V, J and clone size, that table is used; D and trimming come from the DNA. The sample table shows some 42,000 clones, and around 74% are seen once. About 5% of the sample belongs to the ten largest clones. What the authors observed across the whole study: According to the authors, sample limitations meant that analyses of patient blood samples could not be reproduced. Immune responses induced by the vaccine were seen in about 93% of patients across multiple MHC alleles. PBMC samples for TCRB deep sequencing were selected based on availability. Changes in the top peripheral T cell clonotypes picked up by TCRB sequencing did not appear to be linked to pseudoprogression.

For this clone: Its antigen is unknown. Base qualities are not provided; no much larger clone lies one nucleotide away.

The time point label here, explained by the study, means: week 23, last vaccination. Each vaccine dose was 300 ug of a 20-mer mutant IDH1 peptide in Montanide, given subcutaneously with topical imiquimod. All donors had newly diagnosed IDH1-mutant astrocytomas of WHO grade 3 or 4 that showed loss of nuclear ATRX. The samples were drawn from NOA16, a multicentre, single-arm, open-label phase I trial in Germany that tested a mutant IDH1 peptide vaccine in humans for the first time. Genomic DNA for TCRB sequencing was isolated from EDTA blood with the DNeasy Blood and Tissue Kit. The clonotype was recovered from a man aged 45 to 65 with glioma. The sample here was PBMCs, taken from a glioma patient whose treatment included an IDH1 peptide vaccine.

The CDR3 amino acid sequence is: CASSFRLAEYEQYF. The nucleotide sequence is given as TGTGCCAGCAGCTTCCGACTAGCGGAGTACGAGCAGTACTTC. The rearranged chain carries TRBV5-6 and TRBJ2-7; 9 nucleotides in the junction match TRBD2. The CDR3 holds 14 amino acids from the cysteine to the phenylalanine. The retained sequence is limited to the CDR3, 42 bases, with the frame set at the first base. V is cut back by 2 bases and J by 4 bases, with 4 bases in the junction unmatched. CDR1 and CDR2 are read off the germline V gene as SGHDT and YYEEEE.